These T cell receptor beta chains were read from a single sample in a study of blood T cell repertoires in COVID-19. This table comes from immunoSEQ multiplex PCR, and its TCRdb copy is limited to in-frame clones, with some not included. The sample yields over 75,000 clones, 60% to 85% seen once. The sequencing input was peripheral blood. These receptors were collected from a human donor in a cohort sampled during active COVID-19. CDR3s leave out the opening cysteine and the closing phenylalanine or tryptophan.

V: TRBV6-5; J: TRBJ1-1; CDR3: ASSLVGEGTEAF
V: TRBV5-4; J: TRBJ2-3; CDR3: ASSLGPGALDTQY
V: TRBV27; J: TRBJ2-5; CDR3: ASSPRGRETQY
V: TRBV4-3; J: TRBJ1-1; CDR3: ASSLGAGAAEAF
V: TRBV14; J: TRBJ1-3; CDR3: ASSLNTDSGNTIY
V: TRBV28; J: TRBJ2-3; CDR3: ASSLLDTQY
V: TRBV11-2; J: TRBJ2-7; CDR3: ASSLDGGGIYEQY
V: TRBV7-9; J: TRBJ1-1; CDR3: ASSPREVSEAF
V: TRBV30; J: TRBJ1-1; CDR3: AWSRGDWGTEAF
V: TRBV10-3; J: TRBJ1-1; CDR3: ATGNTEAF
V: TRBV28; J: TRBJ1-2; CDR3: ASSSGTVYGYT
V: TRBV10-3; J: TRBJ2-2; CDR3: AITGTSGISGELF
V: TRBV11-2; J: TRBJ1-4; CDR3: ASSLGTNEKLF
V: TRBV29-1; J: TRBJ1-1; CDR3: SVLKTEAF
V: TRBV27; J: TRBJ2-2; CDR3: ASSLIIGLAGAGELF
V: TRBV9; J: TRBJ2-7; CDR3: ASSARGGQGFNEQY
V: TRBV5-4; J: TRBJ1-6; CDR3: ASSRREGFPSAYNSPLH
V: TRBV7-9; J: TRBJ1-2; CDR3: ASSPRVGQGSYGYT
V: TRBV27; J: TRBJ1-6; CDR3: ASSFARGNSPLH
V: TRBV27; J: TRBJ2-1; CDR3: ASSGDSGSSYNEQF
V: TRBV5-1; J: TRBJ2-2; CDR3: ASSWGTGGAGELF
V: TRBV6-6; J: TRBJ1-6; CDR3: ASGGGLGNSPLH
V: TRBV24-1; J: TRBJ2-1; CDR3: ATSDPELTYNEQF
V: TRBV21-1; J: TRBJ2-7; CDR3: ASSMGGKHYEQY
V: TRBV7-2; J: TRBJ2-3; CDR3: ASSFVRLAGDTQY
V: TRBV5-1; J: TRBJ1-2; CDR3: ASSLVGAGVDGYT
V: TRBV11-2; J: TRBJ2-7; CDR3: ASSFGGSYEQY
V: TRBV4-3; J: TRBJ2-1; CDR3: ASSQLAGDYEQF
V: TRBV7-6; J: TRBJ1-1; CDR3: ASSPRLPGMVERNTEAF
V: TRBV7-9; J: TRBJ2-5; CDR3: ASSVRDSSLETQY
V: TRBV6-5; J: TRBJ2-6; CDR3: ASSQGGFGANVLT
V: TRBV5-4; J: TRBJ1-4; CDR3: ASSVGWDTEKLF
V: TRBV6-2/TRBV6-3; J: TRBJ2-1; CDR3: ASSTVIDEQF
V: TRBV5-1; J: TRBJ1-2; CDR3: ASSLAAQGGGYT
V: TRBV18; J: TRBJ2-5; CDR3: ASSPRDRGQQETQY
V: TRBV7-8; J: TRBJ2-5; CDR3: ASSPDFDSIQETQY
V: TRBV7-3; J: TRBJ1-1; CDR3: ASSLYPPDTEAF
V: TRBV28; J: TRBJ2-7; CDR3: ASSPDRASYEQY
V: TRBV5-4; J: TRBJ2-1; CDR3: ASSLDTSGYNEQF
V: TRBV11-2; J: TRBJ2-2; CDR3: ASSSLQGDTGELF
V: TRBV28; J: TRBJ2-7; CDR3: ASSLGSSGVVYEQY
V: TRBV30; J: TRBJ1-4; CDR3: AGRGQGNEKLF
V: TRBV24-1; J: TRBJ1-5; CDR3: ATSDVGRDNQPQH
V: TRBV6-5; J: TRBJ1-1; CDR3: ASTLKRNTEAF
V: TRBV2; J: TRBJ1-2; CDR3: ARGGGDGYT
V: TRBV6-5; J: TRBJ1-1; CDR3: ASSSRVLDTEAF
V: TRBV7-2; J: TRBJ1-2; CDR3: ASSLFRQAVDGYT
V: TRBV5-4; J: TRBJ2-1; CDR3: ASSLAASGAHNEQF
V: TRBV6-5; J: TRBJ1-2; CDR3: ASSYRGQGNYGYT
V: TRBV12-5; J: TRBJ2-1; CDR3: ASGLVQGNEQF
V: TRBV9; J: TRBJ1-3; CDR3: ASSVGRARQANTIY